The next 8 T cell receptor beta chains were all read from a single sample in a study of early T cells in non-severe SARS-CoV-2 infection. Each CDR3 protein is one row after TCRdb ran MiXCR on the 5' RACE reads. The sample holds approximately 60,000 distinct CDR3 sequences, roughly an eighth seen once. The material sequenced was whole blood. The receptor set was obtained from an adult who was a healthcare worker with PCR-confirmed SARS-CoV-2 infection or an uninfected control (not recorded which).

In this sample, this clonotype turned up many times. The DNA for the CDR3 is TGTGCCAGCAGCGCCAACGACAGGCCCTACTCCTACAATGAGCAGTTCTTC. Translated, it gives CASSANDRPYSYNEQFF. The chain recombines TRBV9 with TRBJ2-1; D is perhaps TRBD1 (6 bases). CDR3 length equals 17 residues. CDR1 is SGDLS and CDR2 is YYNGEE in the germline V gene. V shed 3 bases and J shed 0 bases, with 16 bases lying between them.

This clonotype was detected ten times or more. The V gene is TRBV10-1, the J gene TRBJ1-1, with a tentative D call TRBD1 (6 bases). With 0 bases removed from V and 3 bases from J, the gap between germline ends came to 11 bases. Germline CDR1 reads WNHNN; CDR2 reads SYGVQD (reference sequence). There are 15 residues in the CDR3. CDR3: CASSESAGAYTEAFF. The CDR3, as DNA: TGCGCCAGCAGTGAGTCGGCAGGGGCATACACTGAAGCTTTCTTT.

This clonotype was observed at least ten times. The J gene is TRBJ1-6, the V gene TRBV27, with no clear D. V lost 0 bases, J lost 3 bases, and 6 bases lay in between. The CDR3 extends over 15 amino acids. In germline, CDR1 is MNHEY, CDR2 SMNVEV (reference sequence). The CDR3 loop reads CASSLSRGYNSPLHF. For the CDR3, the DNA is TGTGCCAGCAGTTTATCGAGAGGCTATAATTCACCCCTCCACTTT.

This clonotype was seen ten or more times. The chain couples TRBV5-1 to TRBJ2-3; TRBD2 is a possible D gene (6 bases). Deletions cut 2 bases from V and 3 bases from J, with 16 bases between. The V gene's germline CDR1 is SGHRS and CDR2 YFSETQ. The CDR3 extends over 16 amino acids. CDR3 nucleotide sequence: TGCGCCAGCAGCTTAACTGCCGGGACTCTGACAGATACGCAGTATTTT. This gives the protein CASSLTAGTLTDTQYF.

This clonotype has more than one count but fewer than ten. The rearrangement joins TRBV29-1 to TRBJ1-2; D remains ambiguous. V lost 2 bases to trimming and J lost 5 bases, with 12 bases between them. Germline CDR1 is SQVTM and CDR2 is ANQGSEA. The CDR3 length is 13 residues. For the CDR3, the DNA is TGCAGCGTTGAATGGGCGGTAGATTATGGCTACACCTTC. Its protein product is CSVEWAVDYGYTF.

This clonotype came up many times. The chain employs TRBV11-2 and TRBJ2-1; D gene uncertain. Trimming pared 1 base from V and 7 bases from J, leaving 5 bases between. The CDR3 contains 12 residues. Germline values: CDR1 SGHAT, CDR2 FQNNGV. In nucleotides, the CDR3 is TGTGCCAGCAGCTTAGCCGGGAATGAGCAGTTCTTC. Protein sequence: CASSLAGNEQFF.

This clonotype was seen a handful of times. In nucleotides, the CDR3 is TGTGCCAGCAGTTTATTTTGGCAGGCGAGCACTGAAGCTTTCTTT. Translated, it gives CASSLFWQASTEAFF. V gene TRBV28 combines with J gene TRBJ1-1; D call uncertain. V lost 1 base, J lost 4 bases, and 13 bases lay in between. The CDR3 runs 15 residues. Germline lookup yields CDR1 MDHEN and CDR2 SYDVKM.

The CDR3 coding sequence is TGTGCCAGCAGCTGGGGAGATACGCAGTATTTT. This sequence encodes CASSWGDTQYF. The chain uses TRBV7-9 and TRBJ2-3; D is unresolved. V shed 4 bases and J shed 5 bases, with 4 bases lying between them. The germline CDR1 and CDR2 sequences are SEHNR and FQNEAQ (reference sequence). The CDR3 runs to 11 residues.